The 21 T cell receptor beta chains below were found in one sample sequenced in a study of blood T cell repertoires in COVID-19. Generated by immunoSEQ multiplex PCR, the TCRdb table keeps only in-frame clones and is missing some. This table has about 68,000 clones, roughly nine tenths appearing once. Sequencing used peripheral blood. The receptors stem from a woman aged 50 to 65 with COVID-19, enrolled during active disease.

This clone was counted a few times. The chain joins TRBV4-1 to TRBJ2-7; 7 bases align to TRBD2. Germline V gives CDR1 MGHRA, CDR2 YSYEKL. This CDR3 is 15 amino acids long. Trimming took 4 bases from V and 0 from J; bases not matched to a gene: 6. CDR3 DNA sequence: TGCGCCAGCAGCCTTGCGGGGGATAGCTCCTACGAGCAGTACTTC. It is translated as CASSLAGDSSYEQYF.

The chain employs TRBV30 and TRBJ2-7, with 12 positions matching TRBD2. The CDR3 extends over 18 amino acids. Trimming at V came to 2 bases and at J to 6 bases, leaving 17 bases not matched to a gene. Germline CDR1 and CDR2: GTSNPN and SVGIG (reference sequence). The CDR3 region has the DNA TGTGCCTGGAGTAACGGCGACAGGGGGAGACTAGCGGGAGCCGAGCAGTACTTC. Translated: CAWSNGDRGRLAGAEQYF.

This clone occurred once. The chain joins TRBV6-5 to TRBJ2-7, with D perhaps TRBD1 (6 bases). The CDR3 is 13 residues long. The V end was cut by 0 bases, the J end by 7 bases, with 10 bases between. CDR1 MNHEY and CDR2 SVGAGI come from the germline V gene. CDR3 nucleotides: TGTGCCAGCAGTTACTCGCCAGGGGTTGAGCAGTACTTC. This codes for CASSYSPGVEQYF.

The rearrangement links TRBV28 to TRBJ2-5; a weak D match, TRBD2 (6 bases). Looked up from germline, CDR1 is MDHEN and CDR2 is SYDVKM. The CDR3 is made up of 13 amino acids. V dropped 6 bases and J dropped 5 bases, with 13 bases sitting between them. The CDR3 here is CASSSSGGETQYF. The CDR3 DNA sequence: TGTGCCAGCAGCTCAAGTGGGGGGGAGACCCAGTACTTC. Variable domain in full (rest from reference TRBV28 and TRBJ2-5): DVKVTQSSRYLVKRTGEKVFLECVQDMDHENMFWYRQDPGLGLRLIYFSYDVKMKEKGDIPEGYSVSREKKERFSLILESASTNQTSMYLCASSSSGGETQYFGPGTRLLVL.

The rearrangement links TRBV5-1 to TRBJ1-6; 7 bases map to TRBD1. J was trimmed by 10 bases and V by 4 bases; bases with no gene match: 8. The CDR3 sequence is 14 residues long. Germline CDR1 is SGHRS and CDR2 is YFSETQ. The CDR3 DNA reads as TGCGCCAGCAGCCATGGACAGGCCCAGTCACCCCTCCACTTT. Its translation: CASSHGQAQSPLHF.

The V and J genes are TRBV19 and TRBJ1-5; the D gene is possibly TRBD1 (5 bases). The germline V gene has CDR1 LNHDA and CDR2 SQIVND (reference sequence). V was pared by 6 bases and J by 6 bases, with 12 bases between. This CDR3 is 13 amino acids long. The CDR3 DNA reads as TGTGCCAGTAGATTCGGGGGAGGTCAGCCCCAGCATTTT. As protein: CASRFGGGQPQHF.

In nucleotides, the CDR3 is TGTGCCAGCAGCTTGGGGCCAGCGGGCTGGCCCAAAAACATTCAGTACTTC. This translates into CASSLGPAGWPKNIQYF. The rearrangement uses TRBV5-5 and TRBJ2-4, with TRBD2 as a possible D gene (6 bases). The CDR3 totals 17 residues. Trimming removed 0 bases from V and 2 bases from J, with 15 bases in between. Germline V lookup: CDR1 SGHKS, CDR2 YYEKEE (reference sequence).

J is TRBJ1-5 and V is TRBV9; D is unresolved. V was clipped by 4 bases and J by 6 bases, with 11 bases between them. The CDR3 is 13 amino acids. CDR1 is SGDLS and CDR2 is YYNGEE in the germline V gene. CDR3 DNA sequence: TGTGCCAGCAGCCATGACTCTTCTCAGCCCCAGCATTTT. It yields the protein CASSHDSSQPQHF.

The chain has TRBV5-6 and TRBJ1-6; D may be TRBD1 (6 bases). The CDR3 has 16 residues. Deletions cut 4 bases from V and 0 bases from J, with 11 bases between. The germline CDR1 and CDR2 sequences are SGHDT and YYEEEE. CDR3 in DNA: TGTGCCAGCAGCGGACAGTCAGGCTCCTATAATTCACCCCTCCACTTT. Translated: CASSGQSGSYNSPLHF.

The V and J genes are TRBV29-1 and TRBJ1-1, with 7 bases identical to TRBD1. The CDR3 loop spans 12 amino acids. Unmatched junction bases numbered 6, after V lost 7 bases and J lost 4 bases. Germline V CDR1 and CDR2: SQVTM, ANQGSEA. The CDR3 DNA is TGCAGCGCCGGGAGGGGGCGCACTGAAGCTTTCTTT. Encoded protein: CSAGRGRTEAFF.

CDR3 bases: TGTGCCAGCAGCCCTAGCGGAGGCGGGGCCGGTACGCAGTATTTT. Amino acids: CASSPSGGGAGTQYF. This chain uses TRBV6-2 or TRBV6-3 with TRBJ2-3, with 7 nucleotides matching TRBD2. Per germline, CDR1 MNHEY and CDR2 SVGEGT. This CDR3 is 15 amino acids long. Trimming took 6 bases from V and 8 from J; bases not matched to a gene: 14.

The rearrangement uses TRBV27 and TRBJ2-2; D is uncertain. The CDR3 loop spans 15 amino acids. Deletions cut 3 bases from V and 1 base from J, with 9 bases between. Germline lookup yields CDR1 MNHEY and CDR2 SMNVEV (reference sequence). The CDR3 region is CASSFLPMNTGELFF. Here the CDR3 DNA reads TGTGCCAGCAGTTTTCTCCCTATGAACACCGGGGAGCTGTTTTTT.

The V and J genes are TRBV7-9 and TRBJ2-5; the D is unclear. With 1 base removed from V and 6 bases from J, the gap between germline ends came to 9 bases. CDR1 is SEHNR and CDR2 is FQNEAQ in the germline V gene (reference sequence). The CDR3 contains 13 residues. The CDR3 reads CASSLGLMKTQYF. The DNA of the CDR3 is TGTGCCAGCAGCTTAGGTCTAATGAAGACCCAGTACTTC. Drawing the rest from reference TRBV7-9 and TRBJ2-5, the complete variable domain is DTGVSQNPRHKITKRGQNVTFRCDPISEHNRLYWYRQTLGQGPEFLTYFQNEAQLEKSRLLSDRFSAERPKGSFSTLEIQRTEQGDSAMYLCASSLGLMKTQYFGPGTRLLVL.

The CDR3 loop is CASSRTDSNQPQHF. The CDR3 region has the DNA TGTGCCAGCAGCCGGACAGATAGCAATCAGCCCCAGCATTTT. This rearrangement joins TRBV6-5 to TRBJ1-5, with a tentative D call TRBD1 (6 bases). This CDR3 has 14 residues. V was clipped by 6 bases and J by 0 bases, with 9 bases between them. Germline V gives CDR1 MNHEY, CDR2 SVGAGI.

The rearrangement links TRBV18 to TRBJ2-5; maybe TRBD2 (5 bases). Germline V gives CDR1 KGHSH, CDR2 LQKENI. This CDR3 is 11 amino acids long. V lost 3 bases to trimming and J lost 7 bases, with 6 bases between them. Written as DNA, the CDR3 is TGTGCCAGCTCACCCAGCGGGACCCAGTACTTC. Translated: CASSPSGTQYF.

This clone has a handful of counts. The genes are TRBV6-5 and TRBJ2-7; 11 nucleotides agree with TRBD2. The CDR3 has 14 residues. Germline V gene data show CDR1 as MNHEY and CDR2 as SVGAGI. Trimming took 7 bases from V and 7 from J; bases not matched to a gene: 9. CDR3 loop: CASTRLAGRREQYF. DNA for the CDR3: TGTGCCAGCACCCGACTAGCGGGACGGCGGGAGCAGTACTTC.

The V gene is TRBV15, the J gene TRBJ2-3, with a weak D call TRBD2 (7 bases). This CDR3 is built from 15 residues. The germline CDR1 and CDR2 sequences are LNHNV and YYDKDF (reference sequence). V was pared by 0 bases and J by 6 bases, with 13 bases between. The CDR3 reads CATSRERGGGDTQYF. CDR3 DNA sequence: TGTGCCACCAGCAGAGAACGGGGAGGGGGGGATACGCAGTATTTT.

The J gene is TRBJ2-1, the V gene TRBV19; 8 bases are shared with TRBD2. Per germline, CDR1 LNHDA and CDR2 SQIVND (reference sequence). Unmatched junction bases numbered 10, after V lost 3 bases and J lost 15 bases. The CDR3 consists of 13 residues. DNA of the CDR3: TGTGCCAGTAGTATTAGGATAGCGGGAAGCCCGTTCTTC. Its translation is CASSIRIAGSPFF.

The chain couples TRBV20-1 to TRBJ2-7; D is ambiguous. Per the germline V gene, CDR1 is DFQATT and CDR2 is SNEGSKA (reference sequence). V lost 5 bases, J lost 2 bases, and 7 bases lay in between. This CDR3 region has 11 residues. For the CDR3, the DNA is TGCAGTGCTCCAGTACCCTACGAGCAGTACTTC. This translates into CSAPVPYEQYF.

The V gene is TRBV9, the J gene TRBJ2-3; D possibly corresponds to TRBD2 (5 bases). The CDR3 length is 13 residues. Per germline, CDR1 SGDLS and CDR2 YYNGEE. With 6 bases removed from V and 3 bases from J, the gap between germline ends came to 11 bases. Written as DNA, the CDR3 is TGTGCCAGCAATAGACTACTAACAGATACGCAGTATTTT. This translates into CASNRLLTDTQYF.

This chain joins TRBV15 and TRBJ1-5; D unclear. This CDR3 has 18 amino acids. The germline V gene has CDR1 LNHNV and CDR2 YYDKDF (reference sequence). V dropped 0 bases and J dropped 7 bases, with 22 bases sitting between them. The CDR3 sequence is CATSRDHPRAGGRQPQHF. CDR3 in DNA: TGTGCCACCAGCAGAGATCACCCTCGGGCCGGAGGCAGGCAGCCCCAGCATTTT.